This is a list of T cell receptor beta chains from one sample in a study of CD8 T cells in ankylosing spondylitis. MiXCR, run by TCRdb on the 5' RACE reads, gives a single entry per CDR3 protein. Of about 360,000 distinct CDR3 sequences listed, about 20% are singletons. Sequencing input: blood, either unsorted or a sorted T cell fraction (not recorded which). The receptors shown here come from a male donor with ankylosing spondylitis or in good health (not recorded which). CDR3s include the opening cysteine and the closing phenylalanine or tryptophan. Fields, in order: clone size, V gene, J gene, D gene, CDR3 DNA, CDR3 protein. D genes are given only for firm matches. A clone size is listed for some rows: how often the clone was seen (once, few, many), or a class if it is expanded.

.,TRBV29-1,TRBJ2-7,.,TGCAGCGTTGAAGGTGTCGGCAGCACCTACGAGCAGTACTTC,CSVEGVGSTYEQYF
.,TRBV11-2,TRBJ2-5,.,TGTGCCAGCAGGCGGGCAGCTAGCAATGTTCAAGAGACCCAGTACTTC,CASRRAASNVQETQYF
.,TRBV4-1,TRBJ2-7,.,TGCGCCAGCAGCCAAGACAGGACCGCGACCTACGAGCAGTACTTC,CASSQDRTATYEQYF
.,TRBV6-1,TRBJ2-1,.,TGTGCCAGCGGCGCCTTTGGGGCACCGGTGGACAATGAGCAGTTCTTC,CASGAFGAPVDNEQFF
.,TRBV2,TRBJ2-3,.,TGTGCCAGCAGAGGGCAGGCTAGCACAGATACGCAGTATTTT,CASRGQASTDTQYF
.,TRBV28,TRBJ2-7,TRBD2,TGTGCCAGCAGTTTATGGCGGGGGTCCAACTACGAGCAGTACTTC,CASSLWRGSNYEQYF
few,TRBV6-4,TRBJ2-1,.,TGTGCCAGCAGTGACTCGCAGCTGAATGAGCAGTTCTTC,CASSDSQLNEQFF
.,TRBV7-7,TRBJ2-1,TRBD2,TGTGCTAGCAGCGTACTAGCGGACTTACCATACAATGAGCAGTTCTTC,CASSVLADLPYNEQFF
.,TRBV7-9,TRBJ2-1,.,TGTGCCAGCAGCTTAGCGGGGGCGGGACGGGTCTACAATGAGCAGTTCTTC,CASSLAGAGRVYNEQFF
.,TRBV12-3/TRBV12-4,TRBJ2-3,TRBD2,TGTGCCAGCAGCGCTAGCGGGGGGGCCAGAGATACGCAGTATTTT,CASSASGGARDTQYF
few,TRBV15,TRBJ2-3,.,TGTGCCACCAGCAGAGGGTGGGAATCAATACAGTATTTT,CATSRGWESIQYF
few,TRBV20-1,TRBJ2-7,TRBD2,TGCAGTGCTAGAGTTACTAGCGGGGGGGCCGGTCTTTTCGAGCAGTACTTC,CSARVTSGGAGLFEQYF
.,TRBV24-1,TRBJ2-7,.,TGTGCCACCCGTGACTCCTACGAGCAGTACTTC,CATRDSYEQYF
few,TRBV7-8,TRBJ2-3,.,TGTGCCAGCAGCTTAAGCGTGCCAGATACGCAGTATTTT,CASSLSVPDTQYF
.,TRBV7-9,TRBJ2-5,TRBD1,TGTGCCAGCAGCTCCGACAGGGCGATAAAAGAGACCCAGTACTTC,CASSSDRAIKETQYF
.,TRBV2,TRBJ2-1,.,TGTGCCAGCAGTGATATGCGAACTGAGCAGTTCTTC,CASSDMRTEQFF
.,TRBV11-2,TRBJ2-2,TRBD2,TGTGCCAGCAGCGAACTAGCGGGGGGGCGCACCGGGGAGCTGTTTTTT,CASSELAGGRTGELFF
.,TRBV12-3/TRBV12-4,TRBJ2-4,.,TGTGCCAGCAGTTTAGCAGCGGGTCTCATTCAGTACTTC,CASSLAAGLIQYF
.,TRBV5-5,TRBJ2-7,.,TGTGCCAGCAGCTTGTGGGCCTTGGGGGGTTACGAGCAGTACTTC,CASSLWALGGYEQYF
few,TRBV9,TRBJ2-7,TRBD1,TGTGCCAGCAGCTCCCGGGACAGGGGCCACGAGCAGTACTTC,CASSSRDRGHEQYF
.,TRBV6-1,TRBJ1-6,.,TGTGCCAGCAGCGACGGGGGTGCGTATTCACCCCTCCACTTT,CASSDGGAYSPLHF
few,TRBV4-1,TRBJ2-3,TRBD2,TGCGCCAGCAGCCAAACTAGCGGGGGGAATACAGATACGCAGTATTTT,CASSQTSGGNTDTQYF
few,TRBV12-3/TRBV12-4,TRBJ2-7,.,TGTGCCAGCAGAAACAGGGTCAACGAGCAGTACTTC,CASRNRVNEQYF
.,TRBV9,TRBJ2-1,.,TGTGCCAGCAGCGTAGAACCGACAGTTCTAGATGAGCAGTTCTTC,CASSVEPTVLDEQFF
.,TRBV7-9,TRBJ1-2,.,TGTGCCAGCAGCCAAGACACGGGCTACACCTTC,CASSQDTGYTF
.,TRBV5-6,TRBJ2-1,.,TGTGCCAGCAGCCCCGGGCTTAACAATGAGCAGTTCTTC,CASSPGLNNEQFF
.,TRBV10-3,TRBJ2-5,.,TGTGCCATCATGGGGTACCAAGAGACCCAGTACTTC,CAIMGYQETQYF
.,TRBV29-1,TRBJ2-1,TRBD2,TGCAGCGTTGAGTCCAGCGGGGGTTACAATGAGCAGTTCTTC,CSVESSGGYNEQFF
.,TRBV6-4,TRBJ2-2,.,TGTGCCAGCAGTGATGGGTTCGGCACCGGGGAGCTGTTTTTT,CASSDGFGTGELFF
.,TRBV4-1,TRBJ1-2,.,TGCGCCAGCAGCCAAACAGGTCATGGCTACACCTTC,CASSQTGHGYTF
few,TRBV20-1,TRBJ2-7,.,TGCAGTGCGCCAACAGTGGGGCATTTAGGCGAGCAGTACTTC,CSAPTVGHLGEQYF
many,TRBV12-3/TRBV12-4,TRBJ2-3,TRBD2,TGTGCCAGCAGTTTAAGGCGGGGGGCCACAGATACGCAGTATTTT,CASSLRRGATDTQYF
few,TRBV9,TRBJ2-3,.,TGTGCCAGCAGCGTAGGAGGGGGGCCCACAGATACGCAGTATTTT,CASSVGGGPTDTQYF
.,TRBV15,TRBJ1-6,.,TGTGCCACCGGGGCAGAGAATTCACCCCTCCACTTT,CATGAENSPLHF
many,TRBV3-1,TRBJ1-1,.,TGTGCCAGCAGGCTAAAACAGGGTTTGGACACTGAAGCTTTCTTT,CASRLKQGLDTEAFF
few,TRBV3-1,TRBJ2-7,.,TGTGCCAGCAGCCAGGGCCTTGATTCCTACGAGCAGTACTTC,CASSQGLDSYEQYF
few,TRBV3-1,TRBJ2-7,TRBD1,TGTGCCAGCAGCACCGGGGCAGGGGGCTCCTACGAGCAGTACTTC,CASSTGAGGSYEQYF
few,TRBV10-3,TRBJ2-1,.,TGTGCCATCAGTGATGGGAAGGATGTGAGGGCAGCTCCGGCCAATGAGCAGTTCTTC,CAISDGKDVRAAPANEQFF
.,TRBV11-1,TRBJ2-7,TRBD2,TGTGCCAGCAGCTTACGTGGGTTCCCGACTAGCGGATCCTACGAGCAGTACTTC,CASSLRGFPTSGSYEQYF
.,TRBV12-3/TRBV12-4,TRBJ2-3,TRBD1,TGTGCCAGCAGTTCCGGGACAGGAGCCACAGATACGCAGTATTTT,CASSSGTGATDTQYF
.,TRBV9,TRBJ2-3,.,TGTGCCAGCAGCGTACGCGGGGTAACAGATACGCAGTATTTT,CASSVRGVTDTQYF
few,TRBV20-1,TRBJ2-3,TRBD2,TGCAGTGCAATCGTTCTAGCGGGGAGCACAGATACGCAGTATTTT,CSAIVLAGSTDTQYF
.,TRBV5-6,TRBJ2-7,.,TGTGCCAGCAGCCACGGATCCCTAGGCAACGAGCAGTACTTC,CASSHGSLGNEQYF
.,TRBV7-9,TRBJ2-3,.,TGTGCCAGCAGCTTAATCAGTTACTCCACAGATACGCAGTATTTT,CASSLISYSTDTQYF
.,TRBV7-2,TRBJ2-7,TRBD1,TGTGCCAGCAGCCAGGGGGTAACGCAAATCGAGCAGTACTTC,CASSQGVTQIEQYF
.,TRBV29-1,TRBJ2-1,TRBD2,TGCAGCGTTCTTGGACTAGCGGGGATCTACAATGAGCAGTTCTTC,CSVLGLAGIYNEQFF
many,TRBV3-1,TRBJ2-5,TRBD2,TGTGCCAGCAGCTACGGCCGGGGGGACCAAGAGACCCAGTACTTC,CASSYGRGDQETQYF
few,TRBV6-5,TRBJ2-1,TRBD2,TGTGCCAGCAGTTACCAGACCGGGACTAGCGGGGGGGCAGGGCAGTTCTTC,CASSYQTGTSGGAGQFF
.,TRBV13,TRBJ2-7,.,TGTGCCAGCAGCTCGACTGGGGGCTGGTACGAGCAGTACTTC,CASSSTGGWYEQYF
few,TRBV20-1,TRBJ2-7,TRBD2,TGCAGTGCTAGAGAGCGGGGGGGCTACGAGCAGTACTTC,CSARERGGYEQYF
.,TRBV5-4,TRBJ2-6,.,TGTGCCAGCAGCTTATGGGTGTCGACAGTCATGGCTTCTGGGGCCAACGTCCTGACTTTC,CASSLWVSTVMASGANVLTF
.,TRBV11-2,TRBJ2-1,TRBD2,TGTGCCAGCAGCTTATACGCTAGCGGGGCCAATGAGCAGTTCTTC,CASSLYASGANEQFF
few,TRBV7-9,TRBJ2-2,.,TGTGCCAGCAGCCCCCACCAGTCCGGGGAGCTGTTTTTT,CASSPHQSGELFF
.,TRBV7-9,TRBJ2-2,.,TGTGCCAGCAGCCCACTGGATCGCGCTAACACCGGGGAGCTGTTTTTT,CASSPLDRANTGELFF